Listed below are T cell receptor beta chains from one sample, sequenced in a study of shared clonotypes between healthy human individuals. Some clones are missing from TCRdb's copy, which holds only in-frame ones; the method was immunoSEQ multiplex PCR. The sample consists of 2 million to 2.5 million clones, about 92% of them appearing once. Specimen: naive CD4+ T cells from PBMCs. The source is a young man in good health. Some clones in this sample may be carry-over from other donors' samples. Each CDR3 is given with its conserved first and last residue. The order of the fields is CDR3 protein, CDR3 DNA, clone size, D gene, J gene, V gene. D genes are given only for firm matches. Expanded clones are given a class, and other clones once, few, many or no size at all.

cdr3_aa: CASRRSYEQYF
cdr3_nt: TGCGCCAGCAGGAGGTCCTACGAGCAGTACTTC
clone_size: -
d_call: -
j_call: TRBJ2-7
v_call: TRBV5-1

cdr3_aa: CASSLSQGFSGNTIYF
cdr3_nt: TGTGCCAGCAGTTTATCGCAGGGCTTTTCTGGAAACACCATATATTTT
clone_size: -
d_call: -
j_call: TRBJ1-3
v_call: TRBV28

cdr3_aa: CASSEWTDTQYF
cdr3_nt: TGTGCCAGCAGTGAATGGACAGATACGCAGTATTTT
clone_size: -
d_call: -
j_call: TRBJ2-3
v_call: TRBV2

cdr3_aa: CATGDQHF
cdr3_nt: TGTGCCACCGGGGACCAGCATTTT
clone_size: -
d_call: -
j_call: TRBJ1-5
v_call: TRBV6-6

cdr3_aa: CASSPGTFNSYEQYF
cdr3_nt: TGTGCCAGCAGCCCCGGGACTTTCAACTCCTACGAGCAGTACTTC
clone_size: -
d_call: -
j_call: TRBJ2-7
v_call: TRBV28

cdr3_aa: CASSFFGSGEQYF
cdr3_nt: TGTGCCAGCAGTTTCTTCGGGAGTGGCGAGCAGTACTTC
clone_size: -
d_call: -
j_call: TRBJ2-7
v_call: TRBV28

cdr3_aa: CASSWAGSGLEQYF
cdr3_nt: TGCGCCAGCAGCTGGGCGGGATCGGGGTTGGAGCAGTACTTC
clone_size: -
d_call: -
j_call: TRBJ2-7
v_call: TRBV5-1

cdr3_aa: CASSLSGGRGRETQYF
cdr3_nt: TGTGCCAGCAGCTTAAGCGGCGGCAGGGGGCGGGAGACCCAGTACTTC
clone_size: -
d_call: TRBD1
j_call: TRBJ2-5
v_call: TRBV7-2

cdr3_aa: CASSPRSGQGANLFSYEQYF
cdr3_nt: TGTGCCAGCAGTCCCCGATCGGGACAGGGGGCTAACCTCTTCTCCTACGAGCAGTACTTC
clone_size: once
d_call: TRBD1
j_call: TRBJ2-7
v_call: TRBV27

cdr3_aa: CASSVEGTRQETQYF
cdr3_nt: TGTGCCAGCAGCGTAGAGGGGACTAGGCAGGAGACCCAGTACTTC
clone_size: once
d_call: TRBD2
j_call: TRBJ2-5
v_call: TRBV9

cdr3_aa: CASSPRGGDTEAFF
cdr3_nt: TGTGCCAGCTCACCACGGGGGGGGGACACTGAAGCTTTCTTT
clone_size: -
d_call: -
j_call: TRBJ1-1
v_call: TRBV18

cdr3_aa: CASSQESSNTGELFF
cdr3_nt: TGTGCCAGCAGCCAAGAGTCCAGTAACACCGGGGAGCTGTTTTTT
clone_size: -
d_call: -
j_call: TRBJ2-2
v_call: TRBV4-2

cdr3_aa: CAWSVDRIGIQYF
cdr3_nt: TGTGCCTGGAGTGTGGACCGTATCGGCATTCAGTACTTC
clone_size: -
d_call: -
j_call: TRBJ2-4
v_call: TRBV30

cdr3_aa: CASSLGPNVAQGSGNTICF
cdr3_nt: -
clone_size: -
d_call: -
j_call: TRBJ1-3
v_call: TRBV5-1

cdr3_aa: CASSEYREGAGGYTF
cdr3_nt: TGTGCCAGCAGTGAATATCGGGAAGGAGCGGGTGGCTACACCTTC
clone_size: -
d_call: -
j_call: TRBJ1-2
v_call: TRBV25-1

cdr3_aa: CASSLAGVDTQYF
cdr3_nt: TGTGCCAGCAGCTTAGCAGGGGTAGATACGCAGTATTTT
clone_size: -
d_call: -
j_call: TRBJ2-3
v_call: TRBV7-9

cdr3_aa: CASSPLRVAQSSYNEQFF
cdr3_nt: TGTGCCAGCTCACCCCTGAGGGTTGCCCAGAGCTCCTACAATGAGCAGTTCTTC
clone_size: -
d_call: -
j_call: TRBJ2-1
v_call: TRBV18

cdr3_aa: CASSLLVGLAGVYEQYF
cdr3_nt: TGCGCCAGCAGCTTGTTGGTGGGGCTAGCGGGGGTATACGAGCAGTACTTC
clone_size: -
d_call: TRBD2
j_call: TRBJ2-7
v_call: TRBV5-1

cdr3_aa: CASSLARGSTGELFF
cdr3_nt: TGCGCCAGCAGCTTGGCCCGCGGTTCCACCGGGGAGCTGTTTTTT
clone_size: -
d_call: -
j_call: TRBJ2-2
v_call: TRBV5-1

cdr3_aa: CAWSVGPASTDTQYF
cdr3_nt: TGTGCCTGGAGTGTAGGTCCGGCTTCCACAGATACGCAGTATTTT
clone_size: -
d_call: -
j_call: TRBJ2-3
v_call: TRBV30

cdr3_aa: CASSVGLAQNNEQFF
cdr3_nt: TGTGCCAGCAGCGTGGGACTAGCCCAGAACAATGAGCAGTTCTTC
clone_size: -
d_call: TRBD2
j_call: TRBJ2-1
v_call: TRBV7-3

cdr3_aa: CASSDWINTIYF
cdr3_nt: TGTGCCAGCAGTGACTGGATAAACACCATATATTTT
clone_size: -
d_call: -
j_call: TRBJ1-3
v_call: TRBV2

cdr3_aa: CASSLGGRGGDTQYF
cdr3_nt: TGTGCCAGCAGCTTAGGCGGCAGGGGGGGTGATACGCAGTATTTT
clone_size: -
d_call: -
j_call: TRBJ2-3
v_call: TRBV7-9

cdr3_aa: CASSYGAGGMNTEAFF
cdr3_nt: TGTGCCAGCAGTTACGGGGCAGGTGGTATGAACACTGAAGCTTTCTTT
clone_size: -
d_call: -
j_call: TRBJ1-1
v_call: TRBV6-6

cdr3_aa: CASTPLGGIGGYTF
cdr3_nt: TGTGCCAGCACCCCTCTGGGGGGTATCGGTGGCTACACCTTC
clone_size: -
d_call: -
j_call: TRBJ1-2
v_call: TRBV6-4

cdr3_aa: CATRLDRDSGNTIYF
cdr3_nt: TGTGCCACCAGATTGGACAGAGACTCTGGAAACACCATATATTTT
clone_size: -
d_call: -
j_call: TRBJ1-3
v_call: TRBV15

cdr3_aa: CASSPQGEGWQPQHF
cdr3_nt: TGTGCCAGCAGCCCCCAAGGGGAGGGATGGCAGCCCCAGCATTTT
clone_size: -
d_call: -
j_call: TRBJ1-5
v_call: TRBV9

cdr3_aa: CASSEGAGGTDAKNIQYF
cdr3_nt: TGCGCCAGCAGTGAAGGGGCAGGGGGGACCGACGCCAAAAACATTCAGTACTTC
clone_size: -
d_call: -
j_call: TRBJ2-4
v_call: TRBV10-2

cdr3_aa: CASQEGGFYNEQFF
cdr3_nt: TGTGCCAGCCAAGAGGGAGGGTTTTACAATGAGCAGTTCTTC
clone_size: -
d_call: TRBD2
j_call: TRBJ2-1
v_call: TRBV28

cdr3_aa: CASASVGTGGRNTGELFF
cdr3_nt: TGTGCCAGCGCTTCGGTCGGGACAGGGGGTAGGAACACCGGGGAGCTGTTTTTT
clone_size: -
d_call: TRBD1
j_call: TRBJ2-2
v_call: TRBV27

cdr3_aa: CATSRDRGLNQPQHF
cdr3_nt: TGTGCCACCAGCAGAGATCGGGGGTTAAATCAGCCCCAGCATTTT
clone_size: -
d_call: -
j_call: TRBJ1-5
v_call: TRBV15

cdr3_aa: CASKENTEAFF
cdr3_nt: TGTGCCAGCAAAGAGAACACTGAAGCTTTCTTT
clone_size: -
d_call: -
j_call: TRBJ1-1
v_call: TRBV28

cdr3_aa: CASSVPGQSEKLFF
cdr3_nt: TGTGCCAGCAGTGTTCCGGGCCAAAGTGAAAAACTGTTTTTT
clone_size: -
d_call: -
j_call: TRBJ1-4
v_call: TRBV2

cdr3_aa: CASSRVGGNTEAFF
cdr3_nt: TGTGCCAGCAGCAGAGTCGGGGGGAACACTGAAGCTTTCTTT
clone_size: few
d_call: -
j_call: TRBJ1-1
v_call: TRBV7-9

cdr3_aa: CASSKGLATYNEQFF
cdr3_nt: TGTGCCAGCAGCAAAGGACTAGCGACTTACAATGAGCAGTTCTTC
clone_size: -
d_call: TRBD2
j_call: TRBJ2-1
v_call: TRBV9

cdr3_aa: CAWSTTGGRETQYF
cdr3_nt: TGTGCCTGGAGTACCACAGGGGGGCGGGAGACCCAGTACTTC
clone_size: -
d_call: TRBD1
j_call: TRBJ2-5
v_call: TRBV30

cdr3_aa: CASSPYLSGGYTF
cdr3_nt: TGTGCCAGCAGCCCTTACCTATCGGGGGGCTACACCTTC
clone_size: -
d_call: -
j_call: TRBJ1-2
v_call: TRBV5-4

cdr3_aa: CASSSGLVDTGELFF
cdr3_nt: TGCGCCAGCAGCTCCGGACTAGTTGACACCGGGGAGCTGTTTTTT
clone_size: -
d_call: TRBD2
j_call: TRBJ2-2
v_call: TRBV5-1

cdr3_aa: CASSFLGTAQGETQYF
cdr3_nt: TGCGCCAGCAGCTTCCTTGGGACCGCTCAAGGAGAGACCCAGTACTTC
clone_size: -
d_call: -
j_call: TRBJ2-5
v_call: TRBV5-1

cdr3_aa: CASSLVLAGGPRETQYF
cdr3_nt: TGTGCCAGCAGTTTGGTTCTAGCGGGAGGACCTCGAGAGACCCAGTACTTC
clone_size: -
d_call: TRBD2
j_call: TRBJ2-5
v_call: TRBV28

cdr3_aa: CASSIPRRASYNEQFF
cdr3_nt: TGTGCCAGTAGTATCCCCAGGCGGGCCAGCTACAATGAGCAGTTCTTC
clone_size: -
d_call: -
j_call: TRBJ2-1
v_call: TRBV19

cdr3_aa: CASSLMTGYGTEAFF
cdr3_nt: TGTGCCAGCAGTTTGATGACAGGGTATGGAACTGAAGCTTTCTTT
clone_size: -
d_call: TRBD1
j_call: TRBJ1-1
v_call: TRBV28

cdr3_aa: CATQDRGNEQYF
cdr3_nt: TGTGCCACCCAGGACAGGGGGAACGAGCAGTACTTC
clone_size: once
d_call: TRBD1
j_call: TRBJ2-7
v_call: TRBV2

cdr3_aa: CASSSGTGGQPQHF
cdr3_nt: TGTGCCAGCAGCTCCGGGACAGGGGGCCAGCCCCAGCATTTT
clone_size: -
d_call: TRBD1
j_call: TRBJ1-5
v_call: TRBV2

cdr3_aa: CASSLGTPTGELFF
cdr3_nt: TGTGCCAGCAGCTTAGGGACACCAACCGGGGAGCTGTTTTTT
clone_size: -
d_call: -
j_call: TRBJ2-2
v_call: TRBV7-3

cdr3_aa: CSVDNSPYEQYF
cdr3_nt: TGCAGCGTTGATAACAGCCCCTACGAGCAGTACTTC
clone_size: once
d_call: -
j_call: TRBJ2-7
v_call: TRBV29-1